This T cell receptor (beta chain) was identified in a study of blood T cells in healthy people across ages. Study-level results: Estimated diversity across one million T cells was deemed an underestimate. There was a strong correlation between TCR beta diversity and naive T cell percentage.

This clonotype came up a few times. Its target is unknown. Donors ranged from about 6 to 90 years old and were healthy Caucasians in Russia. Extraction yielded at least 6 micrograms of total RNA per sample. A J-beta primer mix and a sample-barcoded 5' primer were used in a second PCR of roughly 7 to 12 cycles. From the 5' RACE reads, TCRdb called clonotypes with MiXCR, one entry per CDR3 protein. The sample contains about a million distinct CDR3 sequences, about 51% of which appear only once. V was clipped by 4 bases and J by 6 bases, with 14 bases between them. CDR1 is SGDLS, CDR2 YYNGEE, per germline. The length of the CDR3 is 13 residues.

This TCR was sampled from a woman aged 55-75 years in good health. Material: blood. V is TRBV9 and J is TRBJ2-7; no clear D gene. The CDR3 DNA reads TGTGCCAGCAGCCAACCGGGTTCGCGCGAGCAGTACTTC. Translation: CASSQPGSREQYF.